A single sample gave rise to the 12 T cell receptor beta chains below, sequenced in a study of T-cell reconstitution after alpha-beta-depleted transplantation in children (dated by TCRdb to 2016 to 2017). The protocol used for the library was PCR. The reads were generated on an Illumina HiSeq 2500. TCR libraries were prepared with molecular barcoding, using unique molecular identifiers to normalize TCRbeta repertoire quantification. In-frame beta chains were kept once TCRdb had trimmed the public reads at Q25 with fastp and called clones with MiXCR. Rows are unified per CDR3 protein, each entry keeping the most common DNA and genes. The sample yields some 340,000 distinct CDR3 sequences; 10% were counted once. The biggest ten clones account for approximately 2.3% of the sample. The sample here was PBMCs from the stem cell graft donor, taken from the stem cell graft. The origin of the receptors is a human donor who donated a stem cell graft to a child with acute lymphoblastic leukemia.

This clonotype came up a few times. The chain joins TRBV5-1 to TRBJ2-7; 7 positions match TRBD1. CDR3 length equals 15 residues. V lost 0 bases, J lost 2 bases, and 5 bases stayed unmatched. Germline V CDR1 and CDR2: SGHRS, YFSETQ. The CDR3 DNA is TGCGCCAGCAGCTTGGTTGGGGGACAGCCCTACGAGCAGTACTTC. Encoded protein: CASSLVGGQPYEQYF.

This chain uses TRBV15 with TRBJ1-2; maybe TRBD1 (6 bases). The CDR3 has 15 amino acids. The germline V and J ends were trimmed by 0 bases and 4 bases, with 12 bases remaining between them. Germline lookup yields CDR1 LNHNV and CDR2 YYDKDF (reference sequence). CDR3 region: CATSRDRGQSYGYTF. The CDR3 DNA follows: TGTGCCACCAGCAGAGATCGGGGGCAGAGCTATGGCTACACCTTC.

The sample holds a few counts of this clonotype. The chain carries TRBV7-2 and TRBJ2-7; 10 bases are shared with TRBD2. J was trimmed by 7 bases and V by 3 bases; bases with no gene match: 15. CDR1 SGHTA and CDR2 FQGNSA come from the germline V gene. The CDR3 loop spans 17 amino acids. Written as DNA, the CDR3 is TGTGCCAGCAGCTTCGGGGGGGCTAGCGGGAGCCGGGGGGAGCAGTACTTC. Its protein product is CASSFGGASGSRGEQYF.

In its sample, this clonotype was seen a few times. This rearrangement joins TRBV20-1 to TRBJ2-5; TRBD2 aligns across 10 bases. Germline V lookup: CDR1 DFQATT, CDR2 SNEGSKA (reference sequence). The junction had 3 bases not matched to a gene; V was cut back by 3 bases and J by 5 bases. CDR3 length: 13 amino acids. CDR3 DNA: TGCAGTGCTAGCCTAGCGGGAGCGGAGACCCAGTACTTC. Translated: CSASLAGAETQYF.

Only a few counts were recorded for this clonotype. This sequence joins TRBV5-6 and TRBJ1-4; 8 bases align to TRBD1. The CDR3 has 15 amino acids. CDR1 and CDR2 (germline): SGHDT, YYEEEE. With 1 base clipped from V and 8 bases from J, the junction kept 7 bases outside the gene matches. CDR3 sequence: CASSLPRGQGEKLFF. CDR3 nucleotide sequence: TGTGCCAGCAGCTTGCCCAGGGGGCAAGGAGAAAAACTGTTTTTT.

The CDR3 DNA follows: TGTGCCAGCAGCCCGCGGACTAGCGGGTACTCTGGGGCCAACGTCCTGACTTTC. Residues: CASSPRTSGYSGANVLTF. J is TRBJ2-6 and V is TRBV3-1, with TRBD2 matching 11 bases. J was trimmed by 0 bases and V by 4 bases; bases with no gene match: 5. CDR1 is LGHDT, CDR2 YNNKEL, per germline (reference sequence). The CDR3 is 18 amino acids.

The rearrangement joins TRBV5-1 to TRBJ2-7; 7 bases line up with TRBD1. Trimming took 0 bases from V and 5 from J; bases not matched to a gene: 8. The CDR3 has 15 residues. CDR1 and CDR2 (germline): SGHRS, YFSETQ. CDR3 sequence: CASSLEGQGVDEQYF. The CDR3 nucleotides are TGCGCCAGCAGCTTGGAAGGGCAGGGGGTCGACGAGCAGTACTTC. The whole variable domain, remainder taken from reference TRBV5-1 and TRBJ2-7, is KAGVTQTPRYLIKTRGQQVTLSCSPISGHRSVSWYQQTPGQGLQFLFEYFSETQRNKGNFPGRFSGRQFSNSRSEMNVSTLELGDSALYLCASSLEGQGVDEQYFGPGTRLTVT.

The chain's CDR3 is CASSTPGDLSYEQYF. CDR3 in DNA: TGTGCCAGCAGCACCCCAGGGGACCTATCCTACGAGCAGTACTTC. The gene calls are TRBV7-9 and TRBJ2-7; D may be TRBD1 (6 bases). Trimming took off 5 bases at V and 1 base at J, with 15 bases between the two ends. The CDR3 covers 15 residues. Germline V gene data show CDR1 as SEHNR and CDR2 as FQNEAQ (reference sequence).

V is TRBV5-1 and J is TRBJ2-2, with TRBD1 matching over 7 bases. The CDR3 spans 19 residues. CDR1 SGHRS and CDR2 YFSETQ come from the germline V gene. The V segment lost 2 bases and the J segment 0 bases; nucleotides outside the gene matches: 13. The CDR3 bases are TGCGCCAGCAGCTTACGTTCCGGGACAGTCAACGCGAACACCGGGGAGCTGTTTTTT. It encodes CASSLRSGTVNANTGELFF.

The chain carries TRBV7-9 and TRBJ2-1; D unclear. Trimming cost V 4 bases and J 8 bases, with 15 bases left between them. This CDR3 comprises 14 residues. Germline V gives CDR1 SEHNR, CDR2 FQNEAQ (reference sequence). CDR3 DNA sequence: TGTGCCAGCAGCTCCGCCGCGATTGGCTATGAGCAGTTCTTC. Protein product: CASSSAAIGYEQFF.

Ten or more counts support this clonotype. V usage is TRBV7-9 and J usage is TRBJ2-7; a weak D match, TRBD2 (6 bases). V was shortened by 0 bases and J by 8 bases, with 11 bases between the two germline ends. CDR3 size: 13 residues. In germline, CDR1 is SEHNR, CDR2 FQNEAQ (reference sequence). CDR3 sequence: CASSLAQGLQQYF. The CDR3, as DNA: TGTGCCAGCAGCTTAGCGCAGGGACTTCAGCAGTACTTC.

This clonotype has just a few counts. One end of the junction fails to match germline, which may point to a read error. This chain links TRBV12-3 or TRBV12-4 with TRBJ2-7; 11 bases align to TRBD2. This CDR3 is built from 14 residues. The DNA of the CDR3 is TGTGCCAGCAGTCTAGCGGGAGGTATGGACGAGCAGTACTTC. Translated, it gives CASSLAGGMDEQYF.